The 5 T cell receptor beta chains below all came from one sample that was sequenced in a study of blood T cell repertoires in COVID-19. Using immunoSEQ multiplex PCR, the repertoire was profiled, and TCRdb retains in-frame clones only, with some absent. The table shows approximately 97,000 clones, with around 85% occurring only once. The sequencing input was peripheral blood. Receptors originate from a human donor in a cohort sampled during active COVID-19.

The V and J genes are TRBV28 and TRBJ1-2, with a weak D call TRBD1 (5 bases). The germline V gene has CDR1 MDHEN and CDR2 SYDVKM. The CDR3 extends over 14 amino acids. V lost 4 bases and J 5 bases, leaving 14 bases between the germline ends. The CDR3 coding sequence is TGTGCCAGCAGTTGGGGGGACGGGGGGTATGGCTACACCTTC. This sequence encodes CASSWGDGGYGYTF.

Remarks on this clone: Other DNA sequences in this sample translate to the same CDR3. This chain connects TRBV6-5 to TRBJ2-1; D might be TRBD1 (6 bases). There are 15 residues in the CDR3. Trimming stripped 0 bases from V and 4 bases from J, with 10 bases between. Looked up from germline, CDR1 is MNHEY and CDR2 is SVGAGI. CDR3 residues: CASSYSTGVYNEQFF. The DNA for the CDR3 is TGTGCCAGCAGTTACTCGACAGGAGTTTACAATGAGCAGTTCTTC.

The V gene is TRBV6-2 or TRBV6-3, the J gene TRBJ2-3; TRBD2 agrees at 10 bases. Germline V gene data show CDR1 as MNHEY and CDR2 as SVGEGT. J lost 2 bases, V lost 0 bases, and 5 bases had no gene match. The CDR3 runs to 17 residues. The CDR3 region is CASSYSQRGGTTDTQYF. CDR3 nucleotides: TGTGCCAGCAGTTACTCCCAGCGGGGGGGGACCACAGATACGCAGTATTTT.

This chain links TRBV6-2 or TRBV6-3 with TRBJ1-4, with D hard to call. V shed 2 bases and J shed 7 bases, with 11 bases lying between them. Germline V gene sequence: CDR1 MNHEY, CDR2 SVGEGT. This CDR3 has 14 residues. The CDR3 region has the DNA TGTGCCAGCAGTTACACGGTACTTGGTGAAAAACTGTTTTTT. Protein sequence: CASSYTVLGEKLFF.

This chain's CDR3 is CASSFGGQLTDTQYF. CDR3 nucleotides: TGTGCCAGCAGCTTCGGCGGACAGCTCACAGATACGCAGTATTTT. J is TRBJ2-3 and V is TRBV5-4; weak D call: TRBD1 (6 bases). The CDR3 length is 15 residues. Trimming shortened V by 2 bases and J by 2 bases, and 12 bases separated the two germline ends. Germline V lookup: CDR1 SGHNT, CDR2 YYREEE (reference sequence).